This TCR beta chain was captured in a study of shared clonotypes between healthy human individuals. Data came from immunoSEQ multiplex PCR; TCRdb stores just in-frame clones and leaves some out. The sample holds some 1.5 million clones, roughly 95% seen once. V lost 0 bases to trimming and J lost 4 bases; unmatched junction nucleotides: 6. Looked up from germline, CDR1 is SGDLS and CDR2 is YYNGEE. The CDR3 is 16 residues long. The source of this sequence is a man aged 25 to 40 in good health. Sequencing was carried out using naive CD4+ T cells sorted from blood. Noted subset: CD45RA+ positively selected. The V gene is TRBV9, the J gene TRBJ2-1, with 8 bases fitting TRBD2. CDR3 coding DNA: TGTGCCAGCAGCGTAGGCCTTAGCGGGAAGTACAATGAGCAGTTCTTC. Translation gives CASSVGLSGKYNEQFF.